This is a list of T cell receptor beta chains from one sample in a study of T cell repertoires in cytomegalovirus infection. Their antigens are not known. Using its own MiXCR run on the reads, TCRdb lists one record per CDR3 protein. The sample lists over 250,000 distinct CDR3 sequences; approximately 22% were seen once. The sequencing here drew on cultured PBMCs, taken from culture after CMV antigen stimulation. The source of these receptors is a human donor in good health (CMV status not recorded). Some clones in this sample may be carry-over from other donors' samples. Each CDR3 is given with its conserved first and last residue. A D gene is named only where the DNA matches it firmly. Clone size is given for some rows only: seen once, a few or many times, or a class if the clone is expanded.

j_call d_call clone_size v_call cdr3_nt cdr3_aa
TRBJ2-5 - few TRBV7-8 TGTGCCAGCAGCTTAAGATTCGGGGAGGGGGCTGCCGAGACCCAGTACTTC CASSLRFGEGAAETQYF
TRBJ1-2 - once TRBV7-3 TGTGCCAGCAGCTTAGGGGGGGTTCCCAACTATGGCTACACCTTC CASSLGGVPNYGYTF
TRBJ2-2 - few TRBV12-3/TRBV12-4 TGTGCCAGCAGTTTAGCTCTAACCAGCGGGGAGCTGTTTTTT CASSLALTSGELFF
TRBJ1-4 - many TRBV7-2 TGTGCCAGCAGCTTAGAAGCAGGGAACGAAAAACTGTTTTTT CASSLEAGNEKLFF
TRBJ1-4 - - TRBV4-3 TGCGCCAGCAGCCACCTAAACAGGGCATCTAATGAAAAACTGTTTTTT CASSHLNRASNEKLFF
TRBJ1-2 - - TRBV30 TGTGCCTGGAGTACAGGGACGGTGGGCTACACCTTC CAWSTGTVGYTF
TRBJ1-5 - - TRBV20-1 TGCAGTGCTAGAGAGAATAGCAATCAGCCCCAGCATTTT CSARENSNQPQHF
TRBJ2-3 TRBD2 - TRBV20-1 TGCAGTGCTAGTGGTCTTAGCGGGAGGGTAACAGATACGCAGTATTTT CSASGLSGRVTDTQYF
TRBJ2-7 - many TRBV4-1 TGCGCCAGCAGCCACCAGGGGGGCTACGAGCAGTACTTC CASSHQGGYEQYF
TRBJ2-6 - few TRBV20-1 TGCAGTGCCGCAACTTTCAGCTCTGGGGCCAACGTCCTGACTTTC CSAATFSSGANVLTF
TRBJ2-3 - few TRBV5-4 TGTGCCAGCAGCTTAGGAGAAACCCCAGATACGCAGTATTTT CASSLGETPDTQYF
TRBJ2-1 - few TRBV7-4 TGTGCCAGCAGCTTTTCACACAATGAGCAGTTCTTC CASSFSHNEQFF
TRBJ1-2 - - TRBV7-9 TGTGCCAGCAGCTTAGAAGCTAACTATGGCTACACCTTC CASSLEANYGYTF
TRBJ2-1 TRBD2 few TRBV19 TGTGCCAGTAGTATAGCGGGTAGCGGGAGGATAACCTACAATGAGCAGTTCTTC CASSIAGSGRITYNEQFF
TRBJ1-5 - - TRBV20-1 TGCAGTGCTAAAGGGACCTTATTCGGGTATCAGCCCCAGCATTTT CSAKGTLFGYQPQHF
TRBJ2-5 - few TRBV6-5 TGTGCCAGCCAAATACAGGGAGAGACCCAGTACTTC CASQIQGETQYF
TRBJ2-2 TRBD1 few TRBV10-3 TGTGCCATCAGCGGGGGACAGGATGTAAACGGGGAGCTGTTTTTT CAISGGQDVNGELFF
TRBJ2-3 - many TRBV7-2 TGTGCCAGCAGCTTAAACGCGGCGTCGAGCACAGATACGCAGTATTTT CASSLNAASSTDTQYF
TRBJ2-1 TRBD2 few TRBV19 TGTGCCAGTAGTATCTTAGCGGGAGGATTGTACAATGAGCAGTTCTTC CASSILAGGLYNEQFF
TRBJ1-6 - few TRBV27 TGTGCCAGCAGTTTGGGCTTTTTTGGTTCACCCCTCCACTTT CASSLGFFGSPLHF
TRBJ1-5 - - TRBV20-1 TGCAGTGCTAGAGGTGGGGCGGGTAGCAATCAGCCCCAGCATTTT CSARGGAGSNQPQHF
TRBJ2-3 - few TRBV7-2 TGTGCCAGCAGCTTAAGGGGCCGGGACGTATCGACGGATACGCAGTATTTT CASSLRGRDVSTDTQYF
TRBJ1-4 TRBD1 many TRBV7-2 TGTGCCAGCAGCTCCCAAGGGAGGGGGCATAATGAAAAACTGTTTTTT CASSSQGRGHNEKLFF
TRBJ2-4 - - TRBV29-1 TGCAGCGCGGGACTCCTAGCCAAAAACATTCAGTACTTC CSAGLLAKNIQYF
TRBJ2-2 - few TRBV28 TGTGCCAGCAGTTTACGGGCGGGTTGGACCGGGGAGCTGTTTTTT CASSLRAGWTGELFF
TRBJ2-1 - many TRBV7-2 TGTGCCAGCAGCTTAGTTGCGCTAGCTGACAATGAGCAGTTCTTC CASSLVALADNEQFF
TRBJ1-5 - - TRBV12-5 TGTGCTAGTGGTTTAGAGGACCATAGCAATCAGTCCCAGCATTTT CASGLEDHSNQSQHF
TRBJ2-6 - many TRBV28 TGTGCCAGCACGACGTTGGTTTCCGGGGCCAACGTCCTGACTTTC CASTTLVSGANVLTF
TRBJ2-7 - - TRBV6-2/TRBV6-3 TGTGCCACCAAATCCTACGAGCAGTACTTC CATKSYEQYF
TRBJ1-2 - - TRBV9 TGTGCCAGCAGCGTAGCCCCAGTACCTAACTATGGCTACACCTTC CASSVAPVPNYGYTF
TRBJ2-7 - - TRBV6-6 TGTGCCAGCAGTCCCCAGGGGGGCGGCGAGCAGTACTTC CASSPQGGGEQYF
TRBJ2-7 TRBD2 few TRBV7-2 TGTGCCAGCAGCCGGACTAGCGCGACCTACGAGCAGTACTTC CASSRTSATYEQYF